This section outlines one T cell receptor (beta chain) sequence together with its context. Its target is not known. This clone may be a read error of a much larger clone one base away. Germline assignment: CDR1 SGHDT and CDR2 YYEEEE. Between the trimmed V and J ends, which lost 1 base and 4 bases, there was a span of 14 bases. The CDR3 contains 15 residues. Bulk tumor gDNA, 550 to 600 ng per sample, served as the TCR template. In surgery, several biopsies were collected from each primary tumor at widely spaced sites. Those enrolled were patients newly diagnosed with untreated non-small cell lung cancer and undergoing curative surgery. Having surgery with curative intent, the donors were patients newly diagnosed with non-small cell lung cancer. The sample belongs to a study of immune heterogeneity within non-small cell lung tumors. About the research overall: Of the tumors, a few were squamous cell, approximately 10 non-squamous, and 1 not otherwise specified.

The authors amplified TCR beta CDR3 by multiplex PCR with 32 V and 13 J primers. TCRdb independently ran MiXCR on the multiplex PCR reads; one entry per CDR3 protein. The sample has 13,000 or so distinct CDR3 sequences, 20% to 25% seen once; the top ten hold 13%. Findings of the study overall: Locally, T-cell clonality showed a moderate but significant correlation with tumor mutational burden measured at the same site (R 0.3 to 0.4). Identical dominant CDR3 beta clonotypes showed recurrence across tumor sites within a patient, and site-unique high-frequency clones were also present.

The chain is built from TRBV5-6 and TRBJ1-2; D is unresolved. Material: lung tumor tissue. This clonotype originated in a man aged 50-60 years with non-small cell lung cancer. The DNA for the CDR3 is TGTGCCAGCAGCTTGTGGTCAGCGCTGTCCTATGGCTACACCTTC. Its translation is CASSLWSALSYGYTF.